A selection of T cell receptor beta chains follows, all from one sample in a study of cytomegalovirus exposure and HLA in healthy donors. Sequencing was performed with immunoSEQ multiplex PCR; in TCRdb, only in-frame clones are kept and a portion is missing. The data show fewer than 200,000 clones, roughly nine tenths seen once. Material: PBMCs. All receptors derive from a woman in her 30s in good health and CMV-seronegative. Both conserved end residues are part of each CDR3. The order of the fields is J gene, V gene, D gene, CDR3 protein, CDR3 DNA. A D gene is named only where the DNA matches it firmly.

J: TRBJ2-1; V: TRBV7-9; D: TRBD2; CDR3: CASSFRTSGDNEQFF; DNA: TGTGCCAGCAGCTTCCGGACTAGCGGGGACAATGAGCAGTTCTTC
J: TRBJ2-3; V: TRBV5-1; D: NA; CDR3: CASSSTRRGISTDTQYF; DNA: TGCGCCAGCAGCTCGACAAGGAGGGGGATAAGCACAGATACGCAGTATTTT
J: TRBJ2-1; V: TRBV27; D: NA; CDR3: CASSGTGSSSYNEQFF; DNA: TGTGCCAGCAGCGGGACGGGCTCCAGCTCCTACAATGAGCAGTTCTTC
J: TRBJ2-7; V: TRBV4-3; D: TRBD2; CDR3: CASSQGSPSGGRTYEQYF; DNA: TGCGCCAGCAGCCAAGGGTCCCCTAGCGGGGGAAGAACCTACGAGCAGTACTTC
J: TRBJ1-5; V: TRBV6-5; D: TRBD1; CDR3: CASSLTGGQPQHF; DNA: TGTGCCAGCAGTTTAACAGGGGGCCAGCCCCAGCATTTT
J: TRBJ2-3; V: TRBV5-6; D: TRBD2; CDR3: CASSPLAGGPTDTQYF; DNA: TGTGCCAGCAGCCCGCTAGCGGGAGGGCCGACAGATACGCAGTATTTT
J: TRBJ2-5; V: TRBV9; D: NA; CDR3: CASSVAGTQQETQYF; DNA: TGTGCCAGCAGCGTGGCCGGGACCCAGCAAGAGACCCAGTACTTC
J: TRBJ2-5; V: TRBV7-6; D: NA; CDR3: CASSLAWGRETQYF; DNA: TGTGCCAGCAGCTTAGCTTGGGGGAGAGAGACCCAGTACTTC
J: TRBJ2-1; V: TRBV7-3; D: NA; CDR3: CASSLGDEQFF; DNA: TGTGCCAGCAGCTTAGGGGATGAGCAGTTCTTC
J: TRBJ2-1; V: TRBV29-1; D: NA; CDR3: CSVPYYNEQFF; DNA: TGCAGCGTCCCTTACTACAATGAGCAGTTCTTC
J: TRBJ1-2; V: TRBV6-6; D: NA; CDR3: CASSRDGYTF; DNA: TGTGCCAGCAGTCGGGACGGCTACACCTTC
J: TRBJ1-1; V: TRBV6-1; D: NA; CDR3: CASSATANTEAFF; DNA: TGTGCCAGCAGTGCGACAGCGAACACTGAAGCTTTCTTT
J: TRBJ1-5; V: TRBV6-5; D: TRBD1; CDR3: CASSFTGTGGSQPQHF; DNA: TGTGCCAGCAGTTTTACCGGGACAGGGGGCAGTCAGCCCCAGCATTTT
J: TRBJ1-2; V: TRBV27; D: TRBD1; CDR3: CASSSRARTGMDYTF; DNA: TGTGCCAGCAGTTCCCGAGCTCGGACAGGAATGGATTACACCTTC
J: TRBJ1-1; V: TRBV2; D: NA; CDR3: CASIPRGLGTEAFF; DNA: TGTGCCAGCATCCCACGGGGCTTAGGCACTGAAGCTTTCTTT
J: TRBJ2-5; V: TRBV10-2; D: NA; CDR3: CASSESWGGETQYF; DNA: TGCGCCAGCAGTGAGTCGTGGGGTGGAGAGACCCAGTACTTC
J: TRBJ1-4; V: TRBV27; D: TRBD1; CDR3: CASSQGVWAEKLFF; DNA: TGTGCCAGCAGCCAGGGGGTGTGGGCTGAAAAACTGTTTTTT
J: TRBJ1-5; V: TRBV27; D: TRBD1; CDR3: CASSFQGDQPQHF; DNA: TGTGCCAGCAGTTTTCAGGGGGATCAGCCCCAGCATTTT
J: TRBJ1-5; V: TRBV19; D: TRBD1; CDR3: CASSGWTGGHQPQHF; DNA: TGTGCCAGTAGTGGGTGGACAGGGGGCCATCAGCCCCAGCATTTT
J: TRBJ2-1; V: TRBV11-2; D: NA; CDR3: CASSLDKYEQFF; DNA: TGTGCCAGCAGCTTAGATAAGTATGAGCAGTTCTTC
J: TRBJ2-1; V: TRBV11-2; D: NA; CDR3: CASSLVFREDEQFF; DNA: TGTGCCAGCAGCTTAGTTTTCAGGGAGGATGAGCAGTTCTTC
J: TRBJ2-3; V: TRBV13; D: NA; CDR3: CASSPSTDTQYF; DNA: TGTGCCAGCAGCCCTAGCACAGATACGCAGTATTTT
J: TRBJ2-1; V: TRBV7-8; D: TRBD1; CDR3: CASSFLGTGFYNEQFF; DNA: TGTGCCAGCAGCTTTTTGGGGACAGGGTTCTACAATGAGCAGTTCTTC
J: TRBJ1-1; V: TRBV10-2; D: NA; CDR3: CASRAVGPEAFF; DNA: TGCGCCAGCAGGGCCGTGGGGCCTGAAGCTTTCTTT
J: TRBJ1-2; V: TRBV5-6; D: TRBD1; CDR3: CASSPEFGTVYGYTF; DNA: TGTGCCAGCAGCCCGGAGTTTGGGACAGTCTATGGCTACACCTTC
J: TRBJ1-1; V: TRBV9; D: TRBD1; CDR3: CASSGGQGMNTEAFF; DNA: TGTGCCAGCAGCGGAGGACAGGGGATGAACACTGAAGCTTTCTTT
J: TRBJ2-3; V: TRBV9; D: TRBD2; CDR3: CASSFGRGTDTQYF; DNA: TGTGCCAGCAGCTTCGGGAGGGGCACAGATACGCAGTATTTT
J: TRBJ1-4; V: TRBV6-6; D: NA; CDR3: CASSYSKSNEKLFF; DNA: TGTGCCAGCAGTTACTCGAAGTCTAATGAAAAACTGTTTTTT